The T cell receptor (beta chain) under discussion was sequenced for a study of beta chain features in type 1 diabetes. Comments on this clone: No antigen is known for it.

All of the isolated RNA was reverse transcribed, so expressed TCRB transcripts were sequenced. This table comes from immunoSEQ multiplex PCR, and its TCRdb copy is limited to in-frame clones, with some not included. The table has around 170,000 clones, around 9% seen once. General observations from the study: All four CD4+ subsets of Type 1 diabetes patients contained TCRB CDR3s that were moderately but significantly shorter. PCR might pick shorter templates more often, in the same way for patients and controls.

Specimen: central memory CD4+ T cells from blood. This receptor was taken from a woman in her twenties or thirties with type 1 diabetes.

Here the CDR3 reads CASSWGAHTDTQYF. For the CDR3, the DNA is TGTGCCAGCAGTTGGGGAGCGCACACAGATACGCAGTATTTT. The chain recombines TRBV7-3 with TRBJ2-3, with D maybe TRBD2 (5 bases). Germline V gene data show CDR1 as SGHTA and CDR2 as FQGTGA. V shed 6 bases and J shed 2 bases, with 12 bases lying between them. The CDR3 length is 14 residues.